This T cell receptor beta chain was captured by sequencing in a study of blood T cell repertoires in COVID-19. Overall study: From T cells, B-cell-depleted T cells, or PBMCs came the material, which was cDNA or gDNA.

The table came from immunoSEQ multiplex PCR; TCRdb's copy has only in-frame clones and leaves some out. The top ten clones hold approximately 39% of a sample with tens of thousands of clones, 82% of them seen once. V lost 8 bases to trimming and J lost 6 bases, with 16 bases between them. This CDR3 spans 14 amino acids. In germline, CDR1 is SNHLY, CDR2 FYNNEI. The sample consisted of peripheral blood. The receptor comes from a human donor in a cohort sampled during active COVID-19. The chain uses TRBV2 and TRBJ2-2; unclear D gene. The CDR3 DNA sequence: TGTGCCAGCCTAGGCGAAATTCTAGCCGGGGAGCTGTTTTTT. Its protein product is CASLGEILAGELFF.